These 24 T cell receptor beta chains were all obtained from the same sample, sequenced in a study of T cell repertoires in cytomegalovirus infection. MiXCR, run by TCRdb on the reads, gives a single entry per CDR3 protein. In the table there are around 100,000 distinct CDR3 sequences, over 40% of which are singletons. No antigen has been assigned to these receptors. Specimen: CD8+ T cells from cultured PBMCs, collected from culture after CMV antigen stimulation. These receptors all stem from a human donor in good health (CMV status not recorded). Some clones in this sample may be carry-over from other donors' samples.

V usage is TRBV2 and J usage is TRBJ2-1; 12 nucleotides line up with TRBD2. V trimming: 4 bases; J trimming: 4 bases; junction bases outside the gene matches: 2. The CDR3 sequence is 15 residues long. The germline CDR1 and CDR2 sequences are SNHLY and FYNNEI. CDR3 nucleotide sequence: TGTGCCAGCAGTGGGACTAGCGGGATTTACAATGAGCAGTTCTTC. Its protein product is CASSGTSGIYNEQFF.

This clonotype was seen only a few times. The rearrangement uses TRBV28 and TRBJ2-1; 9 bases map to TRBD2. V gave up 6 bases and J gave up 8 bases; unmatched junction bases: 23. Germline-derived CDR1 and CDR2 are MDHEN and SYDVKM. CDR3 length equals 19 residues. The CDR3 is CASSRLWAGGPSLRDEQFF. The CDR3 region has the DNA TGTGCCAGCAGCCGCCTTTGGGCGGGGGGGCCCTCTCTACGTGATGAGCAGTTCTTC.

This clonotype appeared a few times. This chain uses TRBV7-2 with TRBJ2-1; D may be TRBD2 (6 bases). Trimming took off 5 bases at V and 10 bases at J, with 12 bases between the two ends. This CDR3 contains 12 residues. Germline values: CDR1 SGHTA, CDR2 FQGNSA. DNA of the CDR3: TGTGCCAGCAGCCCTACGGGAGCCGAGCAGTTCTTC. Protein: CASSPTGAEQFF.

The chain is built from TRBV11-1 and TRBJ1-1; D call uncertain. The CDR3 runs to 14 residues. CDR1 is SGHAT, CDR2 FQDESV, per germline (reference sequence). Between the trimmed V and J ends, which lost 0 bases and 4 bases, there was a span of 9 bases. CDR3 amino acids: CASSLAMTPTEAFF. The DNA of the CDR3 is TGTGCCAGCAGCTTAGCAATGACACCCACTGAAGCTTTCTTT.

This chain joins TRBV6-6 and TRBJ1-6, with D possibly TRBD1 on 5 matching bases. The CDR3 is made up of 14 amino acids. Germline CDR1 reads MNHNY; CDR2 reads SVGAGI (reference sequence). V lost 2 bases to trimming and J lost 6 bases, with 8 bases between them. This CDR3 is CASSYVQGNSPLHF. CDR3 bases: TGTGCCAGCAGTTACGTCCAGGGTAATTCACCCCTCCACTTT.

This clonotype was counted many times. This chain links TRBV7-6 with TRBJ2-2; 8 bases align to TRBD2. After removal of 9 bases from V and 1 base from J, the junction contained 19 bases not matched to a gene. In germline, CDR1 is SGHVS, CDR2 FNYEAQ. The CDR3 is 19 residues long. The CDR3, as DNA: TGTGCCAGTGGCCATCCCGGGACTAGAGTAGACGTGAACACCGGGGAGCTGTTTTTT. It yields the protein CASGHPGTRVDVNTGELFF.

This clonotype was recorded only once. The genes are TRBV4-1 and TRBJ2-7; 7 nucleotides align to TRBD1. The trim removed 8 bases at V and 0 bases at J, leaving 4 bases unmatched. The CDR3 spans 13 residues. CDR1 MGHRA and CDR2 YSYEKL come from the germline V gene. CDR3: CASGDSLSYEQYF. CDR3 in DNA: TGCGCCAGCGGGGACAGCCTCTCCTACGAGCAGTACTTC.

This clonotype was seen many times. The CDR3 loop reads CASNSGWHTGELFF. Written as DNA, the CDR3 is TGTGCCAGTAATAGTGGGTGGCACACCGGGGAGCTGTTTTTT. The chain couples TRBV19 to TRBJ2-2; the D is unclear. This CDR3 region has 14 residues. V was pared by 7 bases and J by 3 bases, with 12 bases between. The germline V gene has CDR1 LNHDA and CDR2 SQIVND (reference sequence).

The chain has TRBV12-3 or TRBV12-4 and TRBJ2-1; the D is unclear. V dropped 3 bases and J dropped 10 bases, with 10 bases sitting between them. This CDR3 comprises 12 residues. CDR3 DNA sequence: TGTGCCAGCAGTTTTGGGTCTTGGGAGCAGTTCTTC. This sequence encodes CASSFGSWEQFF.

This chain connects TRBV11-2 to TRBJ2-7; D tentatively fits TRBD1 or TRBD2 (7 bases each). The CDR3 is 13 residues long. Trimming took 8 bases from V and 4 from J, leaving 15 bases between them. Germline assignment: CDR1 SGHAT and CDR2 FQNNGV. CDR3 in amino acids: CASEFQGGYEQYF. The CDR3 nucleotides are TGTGCCAGCGAATTCCAGGGGGGGTACGAGCAGTACTTC. The whole variable domain, filled in from reference TRBV11-2 and TRBJ2-7, reads EAGVAQSPRYKIIEKRQSVAFWCNPISGHATLYWYQQILGQGPKLLIQFQNNGVVDDSQLPKDRFSAERLKGVDSTLKIQPAKLEDSAVYLCASEFQGGYEQYFGPGTRLTVT.

V usage is TRBV7-4 and J usage is TRBJ2-1, with D possibly TRBD2 on 6 matching bases. The CDR3 is made up of 15 amino acids. Germline-derived CDR1 and CDR2 are SGHVT and SQSDAQ. Trimming took off 6 bases at V and 1 base at J, with 13 bases between the two ends. In DNA, the CDR3 is TGTGCCAGCAGTTGGGACGGGGGTTCCTACAATGAGCAGTTCTTC. Translation gives CASSWDGGSYNEQFF.

This clonotype was observed a few times. The chain combines TRBV6-2 or TRBV6-3 with TRBJ1-4; 7 bases agree with TRBD1. The CDR3 has 15 amino acids. Germline CDR1 MNHEY, CDR2 SVGEGT. Trimming took 1 base from V and 4 from J; bases not matched to a gene: 3. The CDR3 DNA reads TGTGCCAGCAGTTACTTCGGGACAGATAATGAAAAACTGTTTTTT. Translating gives CASSYFGTDNEKLFF.

The table lists this clonotype with a few counts. The rearrangement joins TRBV7-6 to TRBJ2-1, with D possibly being TRBD1 (5 bases). CDR1 SGHVS and CDR2 FNYEAQ come from the germline V gene. The CDR3 has 17 residues. V lost 2 bases, J lost 0 bases, and 14 bases lay in between. CDR3 region: CASSLNSRVSSYNEQFF. The CDR3 coding sequence is TGTGCCAGCAGCTTAAACTCCAGGGTGAGCTCCTACAATGAGCAGTTCTTC.

This clonotype came up a few times. This chain joins TRBV7-9 and TRBJ2-1; 7 positions match TRBD2. With 8 bases clipped from V and 5 bases from J, the junction kept 3 bases outside the gene matches. CDR1 and CDR2 from the germline V gene are SEHNR and FQNEAQ (reference sequence). The CDR3 has 12 residues. This CDR3 is CASGGGNNEQFF. The CDR3 DNA follows: TGTGCCAGCGGGGGGGGAAACAATGAGCAGTTCTTC.

This clonotype has a handful of counts. The J gene is TRBJ2-1, the V gene TRBV7-2; 10 bases agree with TRBD2. The V gene end was trimmed by 1 base and the J gene end by 7 bases; junction bases not matched to a gene: 7. Looked up from germline, CDR1 is SGHTA and CDR2 is FQGNSA. The CDR3 contains 16 residues. The CDR3 is CASSLGEAGGQNEQFF. CDR3 nucleotide sequence: TGTGCCAGCAGCTTAGGTGAAGCGGGGGGGCAGAATGAGCAGTTCTTC.

A few counts support this clonotype. The chain has TRBV7-2 and TRBJ1-1; TRBD1 aligns across 8 bases. The germline CDR1 and CDR2 sequences are SGHTA and FQGNSA. The V gene end was trimmed by 4 bases and the J gene end by 4 bases; junction bases not matched to a gene: 5. The CDR3 length is 14 residues. The chain's CDR3 is CASSSRTGPTEAFF. CDR3 DNA sequence: TGTGCCAGCAGCTCCAGGACAGGGCCCACTGAAGCTTTCTTT.

The chain joins TRBV30 to TRBJ2-5, with TRBD1 matching 7 bases. With V trimmed by 7 bases and J by 0 bases, 11 bases remained unmatched. This CDR3 spans 15 amino acids. CDR1 GTSNPN and CDR2 SVGIG come from the germline V gene (reference sequence). CDR3 DNA sequence: TGTGCCTTCCAGTCCGGGACAGCGTACCAAGAGACCCAGTACTTC. Translation: CAFQSGTAYQETQYF.

The chain carries TRBV20-1 and TRBJ2-7; 8 bases agree with TRBD1. The CDR3 spans 15 residues. Trimming at V came to 6 bases and at J to 6 bases, leaving 16 bases not matched to a gene. Germline lookup yields CDR1 DFQATT and CDR2 SNEGSKA (reference sequence). CDR3 loop: CSATQPGQGYGEQYF. The CDR3 bases are TGCAGTGCAACCCAGCCAGGACAGGGCTATGGCGAGCAGTACTTC.

V gene TRBV10-3 combines with J gene TRBJ1-2; 9 bases agree with TRBD1. CDR3 length equals 15 residues. CDR1 and CDR2 from the germline V gene are ENHRY and SYGVKD. Trimming removed 1 base from V and 2 bases from J; junction bases left unmatched: 2. The CDR3: CAISEYGTGNYGYTF. The DNA of the CDR3 is TGTGCCATCAGTGAGTACGGGACAGGGAACTATGGCTACACCTTC.

The genes are TRBV7-2 and TRBJ1-5; D call uncertain. The germline V and J ends were trimmed by 5 bases and 0 bases, with 20 bases remaining between them. This CDR3 contains 18 residues. Germline V gives CDR1 SGHTA, CDR2 FQGNSA. Here the CDR3 reads CASSPDSRATYSNQPQHF. DNA of the CDR3: TGTGCCAGCAGCCCGGATTCTCGGGCGACCTATAGCAATCAGCCCCAGCATTTT.

The chain joins TRBV12-3 or TRBV12-4 to TRBJ1-3; D is uncertain. The CDR3 covers 14 residues. V was pared by 3 bases and J by 4 bases, with 10 bases between. CDR3 sequence (DNA): TGTGCCAGCAGTTTTATCGGGCTAGGAAACACCATATATTTT. The encoded protein is CASSFIGLGNTIYF.

Only a few counts were recorded for this clonotype. This chain links TRBV11-1 with TRBJ2-3; perhaps TRBD1 as D (6 bases). Trimming cost V 5 bases and J 5 bases, with 17 bases left between them. The CDR3 runs 15 residues. From germline, CDR1 is SGHAT and CDR2 FQDESV (reference sequence). In nucleotides, the CDR3 is TGTGCCAGCAGCCTTTTCAGGGGAGTAGGAGATACGCAGTATTTT. Amino acids: CASSLFRGVGDTQYF.

There are a few counts of this clonotype. This sequence joins TRBV7-8 and TRBJ2-3; 7 bases align to TRBD2. Germline assignment: CDR1 SGHVS and CDR2 FQNEAQ. V trimming: 5 bases; J trimming: 0 bases; junction bases outside the gene matches: 11. The CDR3 loop spans 17 amino acids. The CDR3 DNA follows: TGTGCCAGCAGCATCTCCGGGACTACTCGAAGCACAGATACGCAGTATTTT. This encodes CASSISGTTRSTDTQYF.

This clonotype was counted a few times. The chain carries TRBV25-1 and TRBJ2-5, with TRBD2 identical over 8 bases. The V gene end was trimmed by 5 bases and the J gene end by 5 bases; junction bases not matched to a gene: 7. Germline lookup yields CDR1 MGHDK and CDR2 SYGVNS. The CDR3 spans 14 residues. CDR3: CASSRGTSSETQYF. DNA for the CDR3: TGTGCCAGCAGTAGAGGGACTAGTTCCGAGACCCAGTACTTC. Using reference TRBV25-1 and TRBJ2-5 for the parts outside the CDR3, the full variable domain is EADIYQTPRYLVIGTGKKITLECSQTMGHDKMYWYQQDPGMELHLIHYSYGVNSTEKGDLSSESTVSRIRTEHFPLTLESARPSHTSQYLCASSRGTSSETQYFGPGTRLLVL.